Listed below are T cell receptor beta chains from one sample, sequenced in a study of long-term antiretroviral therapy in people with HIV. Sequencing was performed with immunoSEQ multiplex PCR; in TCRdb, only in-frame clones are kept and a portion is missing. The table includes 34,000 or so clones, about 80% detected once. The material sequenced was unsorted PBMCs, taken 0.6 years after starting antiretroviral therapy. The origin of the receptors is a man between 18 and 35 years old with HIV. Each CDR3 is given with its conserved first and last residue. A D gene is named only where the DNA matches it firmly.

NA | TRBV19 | CASSMYAADEQFF
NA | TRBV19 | CASSISRMTDTQYF
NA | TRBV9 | CASSPFPETSYEQYF
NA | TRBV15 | CATSSKRGQPQHF
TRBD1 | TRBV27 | CASSRDRGGNQPQHF
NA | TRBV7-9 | CASSERREDGYTF
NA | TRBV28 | CASSPGQLYEQYF
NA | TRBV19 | CASSIGDHSYEQYF
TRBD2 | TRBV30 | CAWTSGSGNTGELFF
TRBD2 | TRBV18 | CASSPGLAGGPDTQYF
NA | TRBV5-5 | CASSRGGSGANVLTF
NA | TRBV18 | CASSRDPNQPQHF
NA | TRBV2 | CASSEVRVSYEQYF
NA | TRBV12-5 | CASGSGGELFF
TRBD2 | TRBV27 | CASRKRGIGEQYF
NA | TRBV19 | CASSISGSYEQYF
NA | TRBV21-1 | CASPRGNTGEHGYTF
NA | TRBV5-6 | CASSLGVYEAFF
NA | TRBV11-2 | CASSPHSYEQYF
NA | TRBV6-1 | CASSRDGYEQYF
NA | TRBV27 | CASSLTYRNTEAFF
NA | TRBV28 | CASSSFREQYF
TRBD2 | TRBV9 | CASSVGREGYNEQFF
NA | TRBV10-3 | CAIRSPSSGKGTDTQYF
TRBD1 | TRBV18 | CASSPGQGASGYTF
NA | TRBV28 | CASSFSGWQSYEQYF
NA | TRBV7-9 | CASSSLQGPCSYEQYF
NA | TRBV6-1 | CASSEGGWGELFF
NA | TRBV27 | CASSYRVTNEKLFF
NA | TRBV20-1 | CSVWGNEQYF
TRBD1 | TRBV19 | CASLEKKRQGAWDDYGYTF